Listed here are 9 T cell receptor beta chains from one sample, sequenced in a study of blood T cells in healthy people across ages. A sample-barcoded 5' primer and a J-beta primer mix were used in a second PCR of about 7 to 11 cycles. TCRdb reprocessed the 5' RACE reads with MiXCR, giving one entry per CDR3 protein. In the table there are some 760,000 distinct CDR3 sequences, more than 20% of which are singletons. These data are also associated with another study on T cells of mothers and their children.

What was sequenced was blood. The receptors were sampled from a boy between 10 and 17 years old in good health.

Remarks on this clonotype: A read error may produce the germline difference seen at one junction end. The chain has TRBV4-3 and TRBJ1-1; the D gene is possibly TRBD1 (5 bases). This CDR3 region has 15 residues. Germline V gene lookup returns CDR1 LGHNA and CDR2 YSLEER. The CDR3: CASNQGLGLNTEAFF. The CDR3 DNA is TGCGCCAGCAACCAAGGACTGGGGCTGAACACTGAAGCTTTCTTT.

This clonotype has just a few counts. A clone one base away is much larger, so this may be a read error. J is TRBJ2-7 and V is TRBV7-2; no definite D call. The CDR3 is made up of 10 amino acids. The ends were cut back, 4 bases at V and 3 bases at J, with 1 base in the middle. Germline values: CDR1 SGHTA, CDR2 FQGNSA. The CDR3 protein is CASSCYEQYF. CDR3 sequence (DNA): TGTGCCAGCAGCTGCTACGAGCAGTACTTC.

This clonotype has just a few counts. The chain uses TRBV6-5 and TRBJ1-1, with D unclear. The germline gives CDR1 MNHEY, CDR2 SVGAGI. There are 15 residues in the CDR3. With 0 bases removed from V and 3 bases from J, the gap between germline ends came to 11 bases. The CDR3, as DNA: TGTGCCAGCAGTTACTCGAACAGTGGTGACACTGAAGCTTTCTTT. Protein sequence: CASSYSNSGDTEAFF.

The V call is TRBV5-1, the J call TRBJ1-4, with D hard to call. Germline CDR1 SGHRS, CDR2 YFSETQ. V lost 4 bases and J 0 bases, leaving 7 bases between the germline ends. The length of the CDR3 is 14 residues. In nucleotides, the CDR3 is TGCGCCAGCAGCGACTTAGCAACTAATGAAAAACTGTTTTTT. Translating gives CASSDLATNEKLFF. Based on the CDR3 plus reference TRBV5-1 and TRBJ1-4, the full variable domain is KAGVTQTPRYLIKTRGQQVTLSCSPISGHRSVSWYQQTPGQGLQFLFEYFSETQRNKGNFPGRFSGRQFSNSRSEMNVSTLELGDSALYLCASSDLATNEKLFFGSGTQLSVL.

This clonotype was found a few times. The CDR3 region is CAISESGKQETQYF. The CDR3, as DNA: TGTGCCATCAGTGAGTCGGGTAAACAAGAGACCCAGTACTTC. V gene TRBV10-3 combines with J gene TRBJ2-5; D not resolved. The CDR3 extends over 14 amino acids. Trimming took 0 bases from V and 2 from J, leaving 7 bases between them. Looked up from germline, CDR1 is ENHRY and CDR2 is SYGVKD.

V gene TRBV11-2 combines with J gene TRBJ2-3; D call uncertain. The germline CDR1 and CDR2 sequences are SGHAT and FQNNGV. This CDR3 comprises 14 residues. The V and J ends lost 2 bases and 1 base respectively, with 7 bases between them. The CDR3 region is CASSLYQGTDTQYF. CDR3 DNA sequence: TGTGCCAGCAGCTTATACCAGGGCACAGATACGCAGTATTTT.

This clonotype was seen a handful of times. CDR3 residues: CASSLYAGSYEQYF. For the CDR3, the DNA is TGTGCCAGCAGTTTATACGCAGGCTCCTACGAGCAGTACTTC. The chain has TRBV27 and TRBJ2-7; D unresolved. V shed 1 base and J shed 0 bases, with 7 bases lying between them. The CDR3 loop spans 14 amino acids. The germline gives CDR1 MNHEY, CDR2 SMNVEV (reference sequence).

This chain connects TRBV29-1 to TRBJ1-4; TRBD1 is a possible D gene (6 bases). CDR3 length equals 13 residues. Trimming removed 2 bases at V and 4 bases at J, with 8 bases between. Germline V gene sequence: CDR1 SQVTM, CDR2 ANQGSEA. The CDR3 sequence: CSVESGDNEKLFF. The DNA of the CDR3 is TGCAGCGTTGAATCAGGGGATAATGAAAAACTGTTTTTT.

Only a few counts were recorded for this clonotype. V and J are TRBV21-1 and TRBJ2-5; the table calls TRBD2, which could not be checked here. TRBV21-1 is termed a pseudogene. The length of the CDR3 is 16 residues. CDR3 sequence (DNA): TGTGCCAGCAGCAAAGCGGGGGGACTAGCGGAAGAGACCCAGTACTTC. It specifies CASSKAGGLAEETQYF.